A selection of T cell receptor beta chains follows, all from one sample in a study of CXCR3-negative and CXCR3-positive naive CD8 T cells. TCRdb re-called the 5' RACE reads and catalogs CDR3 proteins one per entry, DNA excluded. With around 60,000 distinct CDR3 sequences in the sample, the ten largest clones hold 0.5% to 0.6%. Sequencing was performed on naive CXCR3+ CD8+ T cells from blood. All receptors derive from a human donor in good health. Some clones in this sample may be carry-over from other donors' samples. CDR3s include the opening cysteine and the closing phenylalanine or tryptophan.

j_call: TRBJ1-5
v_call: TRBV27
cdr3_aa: CASSTQGQHQPQHF

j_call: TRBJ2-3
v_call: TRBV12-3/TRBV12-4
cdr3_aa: CASSFDRQRTDTQYF

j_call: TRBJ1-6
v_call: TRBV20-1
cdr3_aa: CSARDRDRVIPSPLHF

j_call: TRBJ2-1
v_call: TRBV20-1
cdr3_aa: CSARDLWGQESSYNEQFF

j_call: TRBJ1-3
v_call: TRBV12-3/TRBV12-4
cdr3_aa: CASKRLEGDFDAGNTIYF

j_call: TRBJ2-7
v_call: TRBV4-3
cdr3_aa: CASSQGGQGWEQYF

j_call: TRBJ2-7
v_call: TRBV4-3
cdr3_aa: CASSQDRGGTYEQYF

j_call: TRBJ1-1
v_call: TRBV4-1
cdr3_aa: CASSQDRVGTEAFF

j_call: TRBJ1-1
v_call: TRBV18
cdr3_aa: CASSPFWEGMNTEAFF

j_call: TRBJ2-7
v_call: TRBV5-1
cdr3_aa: CASSFGGEQYF

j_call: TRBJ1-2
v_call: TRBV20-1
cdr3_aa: CSARDRDSPRDGYTF

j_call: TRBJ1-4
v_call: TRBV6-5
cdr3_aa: CASSYSLGGATNEKLFF

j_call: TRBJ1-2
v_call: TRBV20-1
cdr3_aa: CSARGVRPKEHNYGYTF

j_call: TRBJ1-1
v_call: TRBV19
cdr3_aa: CASSTPTDMNTEAFF

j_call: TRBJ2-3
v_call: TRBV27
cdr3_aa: CASSFTGGAVDTQYF

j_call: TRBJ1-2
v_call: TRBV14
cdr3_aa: CASSQDRDGGQDYGYTF

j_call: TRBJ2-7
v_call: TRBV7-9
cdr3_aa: CASSHLPGSSSYEQYF

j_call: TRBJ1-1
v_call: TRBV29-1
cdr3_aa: CSVLDRNTEAFF